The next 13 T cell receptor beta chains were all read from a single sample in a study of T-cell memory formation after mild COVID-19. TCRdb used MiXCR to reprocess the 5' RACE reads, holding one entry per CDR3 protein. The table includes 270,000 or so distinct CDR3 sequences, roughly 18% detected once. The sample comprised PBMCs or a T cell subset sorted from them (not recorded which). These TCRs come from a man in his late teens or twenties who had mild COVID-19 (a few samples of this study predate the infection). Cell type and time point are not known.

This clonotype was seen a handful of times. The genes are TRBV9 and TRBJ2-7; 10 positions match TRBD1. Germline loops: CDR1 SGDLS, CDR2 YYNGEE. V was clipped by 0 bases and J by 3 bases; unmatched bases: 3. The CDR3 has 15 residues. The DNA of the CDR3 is TGTGCCAGCAGCGTAGGGACAGGGGGAGGCTACGAGCAGTACTTC. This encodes CASSVGTGGGYEQYF.

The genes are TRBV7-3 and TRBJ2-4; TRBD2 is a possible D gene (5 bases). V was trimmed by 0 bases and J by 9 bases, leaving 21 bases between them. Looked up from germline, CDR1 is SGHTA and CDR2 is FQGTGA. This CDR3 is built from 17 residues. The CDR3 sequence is CASSLTNDGGRVGIQYF. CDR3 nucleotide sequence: TGTGCCAGCAGCTTAACGAACGACGGCGGGCGCGTGGGCATTCAGTACTTC.

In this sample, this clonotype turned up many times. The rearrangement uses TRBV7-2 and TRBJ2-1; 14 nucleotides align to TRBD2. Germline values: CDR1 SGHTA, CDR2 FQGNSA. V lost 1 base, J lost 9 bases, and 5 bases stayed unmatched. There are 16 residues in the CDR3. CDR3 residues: CASSLDGLAGGSEQFF. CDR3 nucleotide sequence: TGTGCCAGCAGCTTAGATGGACTAGCGGGGGGCAGTGAGCAGTTCTTC.

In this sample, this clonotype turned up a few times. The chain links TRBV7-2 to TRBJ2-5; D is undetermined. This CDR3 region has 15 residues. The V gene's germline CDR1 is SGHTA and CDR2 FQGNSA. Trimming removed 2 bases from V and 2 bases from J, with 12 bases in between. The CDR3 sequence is CASSLYKMVQETQYF. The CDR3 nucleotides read TGTGCCAGCAGCTTATATAAAATGGTACAAGAGACCCAGTACTTC.

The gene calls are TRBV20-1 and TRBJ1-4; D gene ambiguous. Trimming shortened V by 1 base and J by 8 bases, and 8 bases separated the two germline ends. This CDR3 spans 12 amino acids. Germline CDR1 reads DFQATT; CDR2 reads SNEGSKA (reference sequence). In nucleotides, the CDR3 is TGCAGTGCTAGAGGGACCGGCGAAAAACTGTTTTTT. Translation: CSARGTGEKLFF.

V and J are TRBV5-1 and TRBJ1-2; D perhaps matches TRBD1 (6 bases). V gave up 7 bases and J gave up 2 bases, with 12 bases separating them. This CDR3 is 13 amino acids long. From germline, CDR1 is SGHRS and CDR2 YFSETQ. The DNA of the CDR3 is TGCGCCAGCGCTCCGGACAGCAACTATGGCTACACCTTC. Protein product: CASAPDSNYGYTF. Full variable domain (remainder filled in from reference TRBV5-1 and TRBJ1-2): KAGVTQTPRYLIKTRGQQVTLSCSPISGHRSVSWYQQTPGQGLQFLFEYFSETQRNKGNFPGRFSGRQFSNSRSEMNVSTLELGDSALYLCASAPDSNYGYTFGSGTRLTVV.

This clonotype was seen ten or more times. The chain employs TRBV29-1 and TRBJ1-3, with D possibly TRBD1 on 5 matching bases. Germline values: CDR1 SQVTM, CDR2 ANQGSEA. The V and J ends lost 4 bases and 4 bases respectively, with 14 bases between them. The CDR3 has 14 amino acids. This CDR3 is CSVADPGQGNTIYF. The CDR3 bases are TGCAGCGTTGCAGACCCAGGGCAAGGAAACACCATATATTTT.

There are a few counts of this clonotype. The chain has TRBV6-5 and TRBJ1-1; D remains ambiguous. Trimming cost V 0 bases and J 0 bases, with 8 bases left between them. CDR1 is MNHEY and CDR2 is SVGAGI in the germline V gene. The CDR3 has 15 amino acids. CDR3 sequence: CASSYSYIMNTEAFF. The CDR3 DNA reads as TGTGCCAGCAGTTACTCGTACATCATGAACACTGAAGCTTTCTTT.

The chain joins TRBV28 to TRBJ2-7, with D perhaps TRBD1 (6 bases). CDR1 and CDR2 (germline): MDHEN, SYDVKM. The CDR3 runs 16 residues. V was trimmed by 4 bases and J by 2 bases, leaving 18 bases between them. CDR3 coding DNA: TGTGCCAGCAGTTCCCAATTATACAGGGACCCCTACGAGCAGTACTTC. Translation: CASSSQLYRDPYEQYF.

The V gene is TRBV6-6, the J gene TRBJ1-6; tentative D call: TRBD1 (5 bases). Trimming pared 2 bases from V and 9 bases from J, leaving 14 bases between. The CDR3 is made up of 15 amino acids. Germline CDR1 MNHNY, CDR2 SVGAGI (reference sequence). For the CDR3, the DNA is TGTGCCAGCAGTTACAATCAGGGAGGGAGTTCACCCCTCCACTTT. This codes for CASSYNQGGSSPLHF.

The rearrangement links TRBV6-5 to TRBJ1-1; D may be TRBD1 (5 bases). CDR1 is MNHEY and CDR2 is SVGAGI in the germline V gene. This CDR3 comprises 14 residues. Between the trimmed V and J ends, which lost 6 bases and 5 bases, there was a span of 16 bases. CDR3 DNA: TGTGCCAGCAGCCCCCCTACTGGGACGACTGAAGCTTTCTTT. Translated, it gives CASSPPTGTTEAFF.

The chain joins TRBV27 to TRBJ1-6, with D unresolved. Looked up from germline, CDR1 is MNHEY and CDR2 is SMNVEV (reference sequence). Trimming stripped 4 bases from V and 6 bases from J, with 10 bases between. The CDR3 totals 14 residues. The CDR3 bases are TGTGCCAGCAGTTCACCAAGCGTTAATTCACCCCTCCACTTT. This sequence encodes CASSSPSVNSPLHF.

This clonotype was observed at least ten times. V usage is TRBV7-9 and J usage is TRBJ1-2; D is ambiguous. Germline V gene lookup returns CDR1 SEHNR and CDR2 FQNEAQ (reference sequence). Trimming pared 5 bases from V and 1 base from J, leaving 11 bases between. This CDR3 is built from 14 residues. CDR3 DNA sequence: TGTGCCAGCAGCCAGACGAGGAGTAACTATGGCTACACCTTC. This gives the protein CASSQTRSNYGYTF.